This is a list of T cell receptor beta chains from one sample in a study of blood T cell repertoires in COVID-19. Measured with immunoSEQ multiplex PCR; TCRdb has only the in-frame clones, and not every one. The sample holds around 300,000 clones; 90% are singletons and the top ten take approximately 4.3%. Sequencing was done on a sample of PBMCs or T cells enriched from blood (not recorded which). The receptors derive from a woman younger than 30 with acute COVID-19. Each CDR3 is given with its conserved first and last residue. Fields, in order: clone size, J gene, V gene, D gene, CDR3 DNA, CDR3 protein. A D gene is named only where the DNA matches it firmly. For some rows the clone size is stated as once, few or many, or as a class when expanded; others skip it.

clone_size: few
j_call: TRBJ2-7
v_call: TRBV4-1
d_call: .
cdr3_nt: TGCGCCAGCAGCCCGGGGGGCGGTGGAAACGAGCAGTACTTC
cdr3_aa: CASSPGGGGNEQYF

clone_size: .
j_call: TRBJ1-2
v_call: TRBV29-1
d_call: .
cdr3_nt: TGCAGCGTTGAACCAAGAGAGGGCTATGGCTACACCTTC
cdr3_aa: CSVEPREGYGYTF

clone_size: .
j_call: TRBJ2-1
v_call: TRBV2
d_call: .
cdr3_nt: TGTGCCAGCAGTGAGATGGTGATAGCCAATGAGCAGTTCTTC
cdr3_aa: CASSEMVIANEQFF

clone_size: .
j_call: TRBJ2-7
v_call: TRBV9
d_call: .
cdr3_nt: TGTGCCAGCAGCGTAGGGGGAGCCTTCTCCTACGAGCAGTACTTC
cdr3_aa: CASSVGGAFSYEQYF

clone_size: .
j_call: TRBJ1-4
v_call: TRBV19
d_call: TRBD1
cdr3_nt: TGTGCCAGTGGACAGGATTACCTTTTGGAAAAACTGTTTTTT
cdr3_aa: CASGQDYLLEKLFF

clone_size: .
j_call: TRBJ2-4
v_call: TRBV19
d_call: TRBD2
cdr3_nt: TGTGCCAGTAGTATTAGCGGGAGCGGAGCCAAAAACATTCAGTACTTC
cdr3_aa: CASSISGSGAKNIQYF

clone_size: .
j_call: TRBJ2-1
v_call: TRBV5-8
d_call: TRBD2
cdr3_nt: TGTGCCAGCAGCTCCTTTGGGACTAGCGGGAACAATGAGCAGTTCTTC
cdr3_aa: CASSSFGTSGNNEQFF

clone_size: few
j_call: TRBJ2-5
v_call: TRBV18
d_call: .
cdr3_nt: TGTGCCAGCTCACCAGAGGAGACCCAGTACTTC
cdr3_aa: CASSPEETQYF

clone_size: .
j_call: TRBJ2-1
v_call: TRBV9
d_call: TRBD2
cdr3_nt: TGTGCCAGCGGGGAAGCGGGAGTCGACTACAATGAGCAGTTCTTC
cdr3_aa: CASGEAGVDYNEQFF

clone_size: .
j_call: TRBJ1-6
v_call: TRBV28
d_call: TRBD1
cdr3_nt: TGTGCCAGCAGTTTTCCCACCAGGGGGAATAATTCACCCCTCCACTTT
cdr3_aa: CASSFPTRGNNSPLHF

clone_size: .
j_call: TRBJ2-7
v_call: TRBV18
d_call: TRBD2
cdr3_nt: TGTGCCAGCTCACCACTGACTAGCGGTTCCTACGAGCAGTACTTC
cdr3_aa: CASSPLTSGSYEQYF

clone_size: .
j_call: TRBJ2-7
v_call: TRBV11-3
d_call: .
cdr3_nt: TGTGCCAGCAGCCCGCGTGTGCGGGACAGCTCCTACGAGCAGTACTTC
cdr3_aa: CASSPRVRDSSYEQYF

clone_size: .
j_call: TRBJ1-1
v_call: TRBV30
d_call: .
cdr3_nt: TGTGCCTGGAGTCCCGATGCCGGGGTTGCAGCTTTCTTT
cdr3_aa: CAWSPDAGVAAFF

clone_size: .
j_call: TRBJ1-3
v_call: TRBV19
d_call: .
cdr3_nt: TGTGCCAGTAGTACCGGGATGGCCTCTGGAAACACCATATATTTT
cdr3_aa: CASSTGMASGNTIYF

clone_size: .
j_call: TRBJ1-2
v_call: TRBV28
d_call: .
cdr3_nt: TGTGCCAGCAGTCTCCGGACGACCTCGGGGGGCTACACCTTC
cdr3_aa: CASSLRTTSGGYTF

clone_size: .
j_call: TRBJ1-5
v_call: TRBV5-1
d_call: TRBD1
cdr3_nt: TGCGCCAGCAGCCCGGGGACAGGTAACAATCAGCCCCAGCATTTT
cdr3_aa: CASSPGTGNNQPQHF

clone_size: .
j_call: TRBJ2-7
v_call: TRBV28
d_call: .
cdr3_nt: TGTGCCTTGAGCTACGAGCAGTACTTC
cdr3_aa: CALSYEQYF

clone_size: .
j_call: TRBJ2-5
v_call: TRBV6-5
d_call: .
cdr3_nt: TGTGCCGACAGGACAGACCAAGAGACCCAGTACTTC
cdr3_aa: CADRTDQETQYF

clone_size: .
j_call: TRBJ2-7
v_call: TRBV6-1
d_call: .
cdr3_nt: TGTGCCAGCAGTGAAGGGGGGACAAGGCTTTACGAGCAGTACTTC
cdr3_aa: CASSEGGTRLYEQYF

clone_size: .
j_call: TRBJ1-2
v_call: TRBV3-1/TRBV3-2
d_call: .
cdr3_nt: TGTGCCAGCAGCCAAGGGGCGGGGAGCAATGGCTACACCTTC
cdr3_aa: CASSQGAGSNGYTF

clone_size: .
j_call: TRBJ2-7
v_call: TRBV9
d_call: TRBD1
cdr3_nt: TGTGCCAGCGGTACTCCCCAGGGGGCGACGGGCAACGCCTACGAGCAGTACTTC
cdr3_aa: CASGTPQGATGNAYEQYF

clone_size: .
j_call: TRBJ1-2
v_call: TRBV12-3/TRBV12-4
d_call: TRBD1
cdr3_nt: TGTGCCAGCAGAAACGACAGGGAGTATGGCTACACCTTC
cdr3_aa: CASRNDREYGYTF

clone_size: .
j_call: TRBJ2-7
v_call: TRBV28
d_call: TRBD2
cdr3_nt: TGTGCCAGCAGTCCCCGACTAGCGGGGGCCTACGAGCAGTACTTC
cdr3_aa: CASSPRLAGAYEQYF

clone_size: few
j_call: TRBJ1-6
v_call: TRBV29-1
d_call: TRBD1
cdr3_nt: TGCAGCGTTAAGGGACAGGAAAATTCACCCCTCCACTTT
cdr3_aa: CSVKGQENSPLHF

clone_size: many
j_call: TRBJ1-3
v_call: TRBV11-3
d_call: .
cdr3_nt: TGTGCCAGCAGCTTAGACCAGGGCGGATCAAGCTCTGGAAACACCATATATTTT
cdr3_aa: CASSLDQGGSSSGNTIYF

clone_size: few
j_call: TRBJ2-2
v_call: TRBV6-6
d_call: TRBD2
cdr3_nt: TGTGCCAGCCGGGGGGAGCTTTTGGGCACCGGGGAGCTGTTTTTT
cdr3_aa: CASRGELLGTGELFF

clone_size: .
j_call: TRBJ2-7
v_call: TRBV5-4
d_call: .
cdr3_nt: TGTGCCAGCAGAGATGCGACAGGACCTTACGAGCAGTACTTC
cdr3_aa: CASRDATGPYEQYF